A selection of T cell receptor beta chains follows, all from one sample in a study of blood T cell repertoires in COVID-19. Some clones are missing from TCRdb's copy, which holds only in-frame ones; the method was immunoSEQ multiplex PCR. Seen here are a few hundred thousand clones, more than 85% observed once, and the top ten hold around 3%. The material sequenced was PBMCs or T cells enriched from blood (not recorded which). The receptors shown here come from a woman in her 30s who had recovered from COVID-19. CDR3s include the opening cysteine and the closing phenylalanine or tryptophan.

TRBJ2-3 | TRBV11-2 | CASSLLAGGGTSTDTQYF
TRBJ1-2 | TRBV7-2 | CASSLRLQGTYGYTF
TRBJ1-5 | TRBV7-8 | CASSLARSQERQPQHF
TRBJ2-7 | TRBV28 | CASSLQQGLRYEQYF
TRBJ1-4 | TRBV19 | CASSKQGQGNEKLFF
TRBJ1-2 | TRBV11-1 | CASSFNQGSRSGYTF
TRBJ2-2 | TRBV5-1 | CASSVEGSGRDTGELFF
TRBJ2-1 | TRBV27 | CASSPGLAGLYNEQFF
TRBJ2-7 | TRBV6-9 | CASSSSGTSGGEDNEQYF
TRBJ1-3 | TRBV5-1 | CASSWGGLSGNTIYF
TRBJ1-5 | TRBV15 | CATSRDRQPQHF
TRBJ2-3 | TRBV6-5 | CASSRQGETDTQYF
TRBJ1-2 | TRBV10-3 | CAITLTGSNYGYTF
TRBJ2-7 | TRBV27 | CASSPGQGKYEQYF
TRBJ2-1 | TRBV7-2 | CASSTRGTSGSSEQFF
TRBJ2-5 | TRBV6-5 | CASSNTPLLAETQYF
TRBJ2-5 | TRBV11-2 | CASSFGGPSGIQTQYF
TRBJ1-4 | TRBV12-5 | CASGLVFGGLSTNEKLFF
TRBJ2-7 | TRBV29-1 | CSAFDRESEQYF
TRBJ1-6 | TRBV5-1 | CASSFDRENSPLHF
TRBJ1-5 | TRBV5-6 | CASNFRGRNQPQHF
TRBJ1-1 | TRBV6-2/TRBV6-3 | CASSYSGSTEAFF
TRBJ1-3 | TRBV30 | CAWMRAGSSGNTIYF
TRBJ2-7 | TRBV3-1/TRBV3-2 | CASSQRFSGSDYEQYF
TRBJ2-5 | TRBV4-2 | CASSQGASRSYQETQYF
TRBJ1-1 | TRBV5-1 | CASSLGTAFNTEAFF
TRBJ2-7 | TRBV4-2 | CASSQEVVTGATTYEQYF
TRBJ2-5 | TRBV18 | CASSPGETQYF
TRBJ1-6 | TRBV18 | CASSSTGESGSPLHF
TRBJ1-3 | TRBV7-2 | CASSTDRGGNTIYF
TRBJ2-3 | TRBV6-6 | CASSYSRQGTDTQYF
TRBJ1-2 | TRBV5-1 | CASSFGQGGGYTF
TRBJ1-1 | TRBV19 | CASSMRGQNREAFF
TRBJ2-1 | TRBV4-2 | CASSQGTSGYNEQFF
TRBJ1-1 | TRBV30 | CAWSVLDRRTEAFF
TRBJ2-7 | TRBV11-2 | CASSPTRAEQYF
TRBJ2-1 | TRBV5-1 | CASRSPLAGGRNEQFF
TRBJ2-7 | TRBV28 | CASSFGGTYEQYF
TRBJ2-5 | TRBV15 | CATSRDRGQETQYF
TRBJ1-2 | TRBV12-3/TRBV12-4 | CASRLTGGDGYTF
TRBJ2-5 | TRBV5-1 | CASSLGLLAGTSQETQYF
TRBJ1-2 | TRBV5-1 | CASSLLPTNYGYTF
TRBJ2-4 | TRBV5-4 | CASSDELAGLKYF
TRBJ1-2 | TRBV19 | CASTSSGGYTF
TRBJ2-1 | TRBV19 | CASGFSGSYNEQFF
TRBJ2-7 | TRBV29-1 | CSVAQVAGRGYEQYF
TRBJ1-3 | TRBV5-6 | CASSTTTGTGNTIYF
TRBJ2-5 | TRBV7-7 | CASSNGQAFYQETQYF
TRBJ2-2 | TRBV28 | CASSSGSSGTGELFF
TRBJ2-5 | TRBV15 | CATSRDVAGVGETQYF
TRBJ1-2 | TRBV9 | CASSVDGSGFGYTF
TRBJ2-1 | TRBV19 | CASSIVIGENEQFF
TRBJ2-3 | TRBV7-6 | CASSLGGAEADTQYF
TRBJ1-2 | TRBV10-3 | CAISESGRQGGGYTF
TRBJ1-3 | TRBV6-5 | CASSYSVLSGNTIYF
TRBJ2-1 | TRBV28 | CASFGRPGLVKEQFF
TRBJ2-7 | TRBV10-3 | CASSSGMASYEQYF
TRBJ2-7 | TRBV9 | CASSKGLAGVYEQYF
TRBJ1-1 | TRBV7-8 | CASSSARTLSNTEAFF
TRBJ1-2 | TRBV10-2 | CASSEPRDRGLFDYGYTF